In this sample, the clone carrying this TCR beta chain turned up many times. Genomic DNA templated the TCR beta VDJ and CDR3 profiling. TCRdb itself ran the reads through MiXCR, one entry per CDR3 protein. This table holds a few hundred thousand distinct CDR3 sequences, around a third found once. Previously, flow cytometry had revealed CD8+CD57+ cell expansion in the patients chosen for sequencing. These data come from a study of CD8+CD57+ T cells in acquired aplastic anemia. The V segment lost 6 bases and the J segment 6 bases; nucleotides outside the gene matches: 10. This CDR3 has 14 residues. The TCR comes from a human donor with aplastic anemia. The specimen sequenced was sorted CD4+, CD8+, or CD8+CD57+ T cells (not recorded which) from PBMCs. The gene calls are TRBV12-3 or TRBV12-4 and TRBJ1-2; 7 bases are a match to TRBD1. The chain's CDR3 is CASRQKTGSDGYTF. CDR3 nucleotides: TGTGCCAGCAGACAAAAGACAGGGTCGGATGGCTACACCTTC.